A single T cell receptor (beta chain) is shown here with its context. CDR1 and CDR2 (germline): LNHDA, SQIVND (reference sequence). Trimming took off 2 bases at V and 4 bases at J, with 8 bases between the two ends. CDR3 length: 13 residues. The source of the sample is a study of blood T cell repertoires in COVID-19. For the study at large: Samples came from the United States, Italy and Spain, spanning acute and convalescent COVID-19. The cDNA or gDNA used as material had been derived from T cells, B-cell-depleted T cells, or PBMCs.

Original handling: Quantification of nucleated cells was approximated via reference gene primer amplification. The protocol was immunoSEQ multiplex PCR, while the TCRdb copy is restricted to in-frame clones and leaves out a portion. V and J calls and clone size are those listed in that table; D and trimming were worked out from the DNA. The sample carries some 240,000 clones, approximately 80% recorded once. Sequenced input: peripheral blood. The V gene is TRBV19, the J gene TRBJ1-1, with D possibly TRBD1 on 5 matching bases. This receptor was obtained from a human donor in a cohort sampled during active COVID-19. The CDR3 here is CASSIYQGTEAFF. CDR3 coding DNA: TGTGCCAGTAGTATATACCAGGGCACTGAAGCTTTCTTT. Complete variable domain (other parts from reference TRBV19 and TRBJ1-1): DGGITQSPKYLFRKEGQNVTLSCEQNLNHDAMYWYRQDPGQGLRLIYYSQIVNDFQKGDIAEGYSVSREKKESFPLTVTSAQKNPTAFYLCASSIYQGTEAFFGQGTRLTVV.